The 27 T cell receptor beta chains below were found in one sample sequenced in a study of blood T cell repertoires in COVID-19. Clones were read by immunoSEQ multiplex PCR, and TCRdb kept only the in-frame ones, dropping some. The sample lists 150,000 to 200,000 clones; 80% to 85% were seen once. The sample was peripheral blood. The receptors shown here come from a woman aged 25 to 39 with acute or convalescent COVID-19.

The CDR3 bases are TGTGCTAGTGCCCGGGACAGGGGTAGCACAGATACGCAGTATTTT. Translated, it gives CASARDRGSTDTQYF. The V and J genes are TRBV12-5 and TRBJ2-3, with TRBD1 identical over 10 bases. In germline, CDR1 is LGHNT, CDR2 FRNRAP. The CDR3 extends over 15 amino acids. Losses at the gene ends were 7 bases for V and 0 bases for J; bases not matched to a gene: 4.

This rearrangement joins TRBV15 to TRBJ2-3; D might be TRBD1 (5 bases). The CDR3 totals 14 residues. V lost 11 bases and J 5 bases, leaving 20 bases between the germline ends. Germline CDR1 reads LNHNV; CDR2 reads YYDKDF (reference sequence). CDR3 DNA: TGTGCCGCGGCCCGGAGCAGGGTGCTAGATACGCAGTATTTT. Protein: CAAARSRVLDTQYF.

This chain connects TRBV6-1 to TRBJ2-6, with TRBD1 matching 8 bases. The CDR3 length is 15 residues. Trimming at V came to 7 bases and at J to 4 bases, leaving 6 bases not matched to a gene. Germline values: CDR1 MNHNS, CDR2 SASEGT. CDR3 loop: CASTKTGAGANVLTF. DNA for the CDR3: TGTGCCAGCACAAAGACAGGGGCCGGGGCCAACGTCCTGACTTTC.

The V call is TRBV6-1, the J call TRBJ2-1; 8 bases fit TRBD2. In germline, CDR1 is MNHNS, CDR2 SASEGT. The CDR3 is made up of 16 amino acids. The junction had 4 bases not matched to a gene; V was cut back by 0 bases and J by 3 bases. CDR3 residues: CASSEALAGFYNEQFF. CDR3 coding DNA: TGTGCCAGCAGTGAAGCCCTAGCGGGCTTCTACAATGAGCAGTTCTTC.

This rearrangement joins TRBV6-5 to TRBJ1-6, with 8 bases that match TRBD1. Germline CDR1 reads MNHEY; CDR2 reads SVGAGI. CDR3 length: 12 amino acids. V trimming: 6 bases; J trimming: 14 bases; junction bases outside the gene matches: 6. CDR3 nucleotides: TGTGCCAGCAGAGGGACAGGTGGGGCCCTCCACTTT. Amino acid sequence: CASRGTGGALHF.

V is TRBV10-3 and J is TRBJ2-1, with 8 bases aligning to TRBD2. Germline-derived CDR1 and CDR2 are ENHRY and SYGVKD. The J segment lost 5 bases and the V segment lost 6 bases, leaving 6 bases of the junction unmatched. CDR3 length: 14 residues. The CDR3 region is CAIRHSGADNEQFF. The CDR3, as DNA: TGTGCCATCAGACATAGCGGGGCGGACAATGAGCAGTTCTTC.

The CDR3 coding sequence is TGTGCCAGCAGCTCCCGACAGGGTAGCTACACCTTC. Amino acids: CASSSRQGSYTF. This chain joins TRBV5-4 and TRBJ1-2; 7 nucleotides line up with TRBD1. CDR3 length equals 12 residues. After removal of 3 bases from V and 9 bases from J, the junction contained 5 bases not matched to a gene. Germline values: CDR1 SGHNT, CDR2 YYREEE (reference sequence).

The rearrangement uses TRBV3-1 (or the pseudogene TRBV3-2) and TRBJ1-1; D not resolved. Germline CDR1 reads LGHDT; CDR2 reads YNNKEL (reference sequence). The V end was cut by 5 bases, the J end by 1 base, with 11 bases between. The CDR3 runs 14 residues. In DNA, the CDR3 is TGTGCCAGCAGCACAGCAGGCTCGAACACTGAAGCTTTCTTT. This codes for CASSTAGSNTEAFF.

This chain connects TRBV4-3 to TRBJ1-1, with D hard to call. CDR1 and CDR2 from the germline V gene are LGHNA and YSLEER. V lost 0 bases and J lost 7, with 9 bases in between. The CDR3 runs to 13 residues. The CDR3 reads CASSQDSSREAFF. Written as DNA, the CDR3 is TGCGCCAGCAGCCAAGACAGTTCCCGTGAAGCTTTCTTT.

This chain joins TRBV19 and TRBJ1-2; D unclear. Germline values: CDR1 LNHDA, CDR2 SQIVND (reference sequence). The V end was cut by 10 bases, the J end by 6 bases, with 18 bases between. The CDR3 totals 13 residues. The CDR3: CATARGNDDGYTF. The CDR3 DNA reads as TGTGCCACCGCCCGGGGAAATGACGATGGCTACACCTTC.

The J gene is TRBJ1-2, the V gene TRBV30; D remains ambiguous. Trimming cost V 2 bases and J 4 bases, with 14 bases left between them. There are 14 residues in the CDR3. Germline CDR1 is GTSNPN and CDR2 is SVGIG (reference sequence). The CDR3 sequence: CAWSHPGFVYGYTF. In DNA, the CDR3 is TGTGCCTGGAGTCACCCCGGGTTTGTCTATGGCTACACCTTC.

V usage is TRBV6-5 and J usage is TRBJ2-3; maybe TRBD1 (5 bases). V gave up 4 bases and J gave up 4 bases, with 15 bases separating them. The CDR3 loop spans 15 amino acids. The germline CDR1 and CDR2 sequences are MNHEY and SVGAGI. CDR3 DNA: TGTGCCAGCAGTTTCCCAGTCAGGGTCCCAGATACGCAGTATTTT. It encodes CASSFPVRVPDTQYF.

The chain recombines TRBV7-8 with TRBJ2-2; maybe TRBD2 (5 bases). CDR1 is SGHVS and CDR2 is FQNEAQ in the germline V gene. The length of the CDR3 is 15 residues. The V gene lost 5 bases and the J gene lost 0 bases, with 10 bases spanning the gap. The CDR3 loop reads CASSPRGSNTGELFF. CDR3 nucleotide sequence: TGTGCCAGCAGCCCCCGGGGTTCGAACACCGGGGAGCTGTTTTTT.

This chain links TRBV19 with TRBJ1-1; 8 bases match TRBD1. J was trimmed by 2 bases and V by 5 bases; bases with no gene match: 7. This CDR3 has 15 amino acids. CDR1 and CDR2 (germline): LNHDA, SQIVND (reference sequence). The CDR3 loop is CASSADRGRNTEAFF. Written as DNA, the CDR3 is TGTGCCAGTAGTGCTGACAGGGGTCGAAACACTGAAGCTTTCTTT. Supplemented by reference TRBV19 and TRBJ1-1, the full variable domain reads DGGITQSPKYLFRKEGQNVTLSCEQNLNHDAMYWYRQDPGQGLRLIYYSQIVNDFQKGDIAEGYSVSREKKESFPLTVTSAQKNPTAFYLCASSADRGRNTEAFFGQGTRLTVV.

The J gene is TRBJ2-7, the V gene TRBV5-4, with TRBD1 matching over 11 bases. After removal of 4 bases from V and 7 bases from J, the junction contained 13 bases not matched to a gene. The CDR3 is 16 amino acids. Germline V CDR1 and CDR2: SGHNT, YYREEE (reference sequence). CDR3 residues: CASSPITGQGAREQYF. The CDR3 DNA follows: TGTGCCAGCAGCCCGATTACAGGACAGGGGGCGAGGGAGCAGTACTTC.

The V gene is TRBV5-1, the J gene TRBJ1-5, with D unclear. The CDR3 totals 15 residues. Trimming pared 4 bases from V and 5 bases from J, leaving 16 bases between. CDR1 is SGHRS and CDR2 is YFSETQ in the germline V gene. CDR3 nucleotide sequence: TGCGCCAGCAGCCCCGACCCCGGGGAAGATCAGCCCCAGCATTTT. It translates to CASSPDPGEDQPQHF.

This sequence joins TRBV7-2 and TRBJ1-2; TRBD1 matches 7 bases. The CDR3 contains 14 residues. J gave up 6 bases and V 5 bases, and 9 bases lay outside the gene matches. Germline values: CDR1 SGHTA, CDR2 FQGNSA. CDR3 sequence (DNA): TGTGCCAGCAGCACCTACTACAGGGGAGATGGCTACACCTTC. Protein sequence: CASSTYYRGDGYTF.

This chain joins TRBV12-3 or TRBV12-4 and TRBJ1-3, with 8 bases aligning to TRBD1. The CDR3 length is 13 residues. Losses at the gene ends were 7 bases for V and 4 bases for J; bases not matched to a gene: 3. The CDR3 protein is CASNRQGGNTIYF. The CDR3 region has the DNA TGTGCCAGCAACCGACAGGGGGGAAACACCATATATTTT.

This chain uses TRBV11-2 with TRBJ1-1, with D uncertain. Germline assignment: CDR1 SGHAT and CDR2 FQNNGV. This CDR3 spans 14 amino acids. The germline V and J ends were trimmed by 6 bases and 1 base, with 12 bases remaining between them. The DNA for the CDR3 is TGTGCCAGCAGTATAGCCCGCGGGAACACTGAAGCTTTCTTT. As protein: CASSIARGNTEAFF.

The chain couples TRBV4-3 to TRBJ2-1; perhaps TRBD2 as D (5 bases). CDR1 LGHNA and CDR2 YSLEER come from the germline V gene. This CDR3 has 14 amino acids. V lost 0 bases, J lost 9 bases, and 12 bases lay in between. CDR3 sequence: CASSQDRGWGEQFF. The CDR3 region has the DNA TGCGCCAGCAGCCAAGATCGGGGATGGGGTGAGCAGTTCTTC.

Note on this clone: Other DNA sequences in this sample translate to the same CDR3. V is TRBV6-5 and J is TRBJ2-7; 7 bases map to TRBD2. Germline V CDR1 and CDR2: MNHEY, SVGAGI. The CDR3 extends over 12 amino acids. With V trimmed by 6 bases and J by 3 bases, 2 bases remained unmatched. Here the CDR3 reads CASRTGGYEQYF. As DNA, the CDR3 is TGTGCCAGCAGAACGGGAGGCTACGAGCAGTACTTC.

The chain couples TRBV6-5 to TRBJ2-7; 7 bases match TRBD2. V was pared by 6 bases and J by 1 base, with 6 bases of the junction left unmatched. The CDR3 spans 14 residues. Per germline, CDR1 MNHEY and CDR2 SVGAGI. This chain's CDR3 is CASRWGTNSYEQYF. The DNA for the CDR3 is TGTGCCAGCAGGTGGGGGACTAATTCCTACGAGCAGTACTTC.

The J gene is TRBJ1-5, the V gene TRBV28; no reliable D call. Germline values: CDR1 MDHEN, CDR2 SYDVKM. The V end lost 0 bases, the J end lost 6 bases, and 12 bases lay between the germline ends. The CDR3 totals 15 residues. The CDR3, as DNA: TGTGCCAGCAGTTTATGGGCTTCGGGAACTCAGCCCCAGCATTTT. Its translation: CASSLWASGTQPQHF.

The chain employs TRBV12-3 or TRBV12-4 and TRBJ1-2, with a possible D match to TRBD1 (5 bases). This CDR3 is 13 amino acids long. With 6 bases removed from V and 5 bases from J, the gap between germline ends came to 13 bases. CDR3 coding DNA: TGTGCCAGCAGCCCCGGGACTGATTATGGCTACACCTTC. Its translation: CASSPGTDYGYTF.

CDR3 amino acids: CASSYKTGPLGAAFF. CDR3 nucleotides: TGTGCCAGCAGTTACAAGACAGGTCCATTGGGGGCAGCTTTCTTT. The V gene is TRBV6-5, the J gene TRBJ1-1; TRBD1 is a possible D gene (6 bases). The CDR3 runs to 15 residues. Trimming pared 2 bases from V and 10 bases from J, leaving 20 bases between. Germline V gene lookup returns CDR1 MNHEY and CDR2 SVGAGI.

Note on this clone: This CDR3 is also generated by other DNA sequences in the sample. The chain has TRBV27 and TRBJ1-2; the D gene is possibly TRBD1 (6 bases). This CDR3 has 14 amino acids. Trimming took 5 bases from V and 2 from J, leaving 12 bases between them. CDR1 and CDR2 from the germline V gene are MNHEY and SMNVEV (reference sequence). The CDR3: CASSIQGANYGYTF. The CDR3 coding sequence is TGTGCCAGCAGTATACAGGGAGCAAACTATGGCTACACCTTC.

Only one count was recorded for this clone. The V gene is TRBV9, the J gene TRBJ2-2; a weak D match, TRBD2 (5 bases). This CDR3 region has 15 residues. Germline-derived CDR1 and CDR2 are SGDLS and YYNGEE. V lost 0 bases and J lost 4, with 10 bases in between. CDR3 region: CASSVGGGITGELFF. In DNA form, the CDR3 reads TGTGCCAGCAGCGTAGGTGGAGGAATCACCGGGGAGCTGTTTTTT.